One sample yielded the 20 T cell receptor beta chains listed below, sequenced in a study of identical twins. TCRdb processed the 5' RACE reads anew with MiXCR; each CDR3 protein has one entry. The sample contains approximately 690,000 distinct CDR3 sequences, around 5.7% of which appear only once. The sequencing input was naive T cells sorted from blood. The receptor source for this set is a young man in good health.

In its sample, this clonotype was seen many times. The chain carries TRBV15 and TRBJ1-5, with D tentatively TRBD1 (6 bases). This CDR3 is 15 amino acids long. Germline CDR1 reads LNHNV; CDR2 reads YYDKDF (reference sequence). The V end was cut by 4 bases, the J end by 5 bases, with 15 bases between. The CDR3 bases are TGTGCCACCAGCATTGGGGGCCGATCGCATCAGCCCCAGCATTTT. The encoded protein is CATSIGGRSHQPQHF. Full variable domain (remainder filled in from reference TRBV15 and TRBJ1-5): DAMVIQNPRYQVTQFGKPVTLSCSQTLNHNVMYWYQQKSSQAPKLLFHYYDKDFNNEADTPDNFQSRRPNTSFCFLDIRSPGLGDTAMYLCATSIGGRSHQPQHFGDGTRLSIL.

This clonotype appeared many times. The chain combines TRBV29-1 with TRBJ2-3, with unresolved D. CDR1 is SQVTM and CDR2 is ANQGSEA in the germline V gene. CDR3 length equals 12 residues. V was cut by 0 bases and J by 4 bases, with 5 bases left in between. The CDR3 DNA sequence: TGCAGCGTTGAAGATGGAGCAGATACGCAGTATTTT. Residues: CSVEDGADTQYF.

There are many counts of this clonotype. This rearrangement joins TRBV10-3 to TRBJ2-1; TRBD2 might be the D (5 bases). The CDR3 has 12 residues. Trimming shortened V by 11 bases and J by 6 bases, and 14 bases separated the two germline ends. The germline V gene encodes CDR1 ENHRY and CDR2 SYGVKD. DNA of the CDR3: TGTGCCCTATCGGACTCGTCCAATGAGCAGTTCTTC. Amino acid sequence: CALSDSSNEQFF.

The genes are TRBV10-2 and TRBJ1-2; no definite D call. The length of the CDR3 is 12 residues. V dropped 4 bases and J dropped 4 bases, with 7 bases sitting between them. Germline V gene data show CDR1 as WSHSY and CDR2 as SAAADI. The CDR3 region is CASSGGIYGYTF. In DNA form, the CDR3 reads TGCGCCAGCAGTGGAGGGATCTATGGCTACACCTTC.

This clonotype was recorded a few times. The chain recombines TRBV7-9 with TRBJ2-7; perhaps TRBD2 as D (5 bases). V gave up 2 bases and J gave up 4 bases, with 18 bases separating them. The CDR3 sequence is 16 residues long. Germline V CDR1 and CDR2: SEHNR, FQNEAQ (reference sequence). As DNA, the CDR3 is TGTGCCAGCAGCTTACCGGTAGGGAGTTTTACGTACGAGCAGTACTTC. It is translated as CASSLPVGSFTYEQYF.

This clonotype came up a few times. The chain carries TRBV30 and TRBJ2-3, with 15 bases matching TRBD2. The CDR3 is 15 residues long. Germline V gives CDR1 GTSNPN, CDR2 SVGIG (reference sequence). V lost 3 bases to trimming and J lost 5 bases; unmatched junction nucleotides: 3. The CDR3 DNA sequence: TGTGCCTGGAGCGGACTAGCGGGAGGGAAAGATACGCAGTATTTT. Protein sequence: CAWSGLAGGKDTQYF.

This clonotype was seen repeatedly, ten times or more. V gene TRBV9 combines with J gene TRBJ2-5; unclear D gene. The CDR3 runs 16 residues. CDR1 and CDR2 from the germline V gene are SGDLS and YYNGEE. Trimming stripped 2 bases from V and 3 bases from J, with 17 bases between. The CDR3 loop reads CASSVSTAAIEETQYF. The DNA of the CDR3 is TGTGCCAGCAGCGTGTCTACGGCAGCCATAGAAGAGACCCAGTACTTC.

The chain links TRBV25-1 to TRBJ1-3; a possible D gene is TRBD1 (5 bases). The germline V gene encodes CDR1 MGHDK and CDR2 SYGVNS. The CDR3 has 15 residues. The ends were cut back, 3 bases at V and 6 bases at J, with 15 bases in the middle. The CDR3 loop reads CASSDLTGAENTIYF. DNA for the CDR3: TGTGCCAGCAGTGATTTAACCGGGGCGGAAAACACCATATATTTT.

The rearrangement uses TRBV2 and TRBJ2-3; D might be TRBD1 (5 bases). The CDR3 contains 13 residues. Germline V gives CDR1 SNHLY, CDR2 FYNNEI. Trimming removed 2 bases at V and 5 bases at J, with 8 bases between. As DNA, the CDR3 is TGTGCCAGCAGTGAACAGGGTGAAGATACGCAGTATTTT. This encodes CASSEQGEDTQYF.

This clonotype has at least ten counts. The chain links TRBV10-3 to TRBJ2-7; 15 nucleotides agree with TRBD2. Germline CDR1 and CDR2: ENHRY and SYGVKD. This CDR3 is built from 18 residues. Germline trimming cut 0 bases from V and 2 bases from J; bases unmatched to any gene: 5. This chain's CDR3 is CAISESLGLAGGTYEQYF. The CDR3 nucleotides are TGTGCCATCAGTGAGTCTTTGGGACTAGCGGGAGGAACCTACGAGCAGTACTTC.

This clonotype was counted between two and nine times. The chain has TRBV28 and TRBJ2-1; D uncertain. The CDR3 covers 11 residues. Germline V gene lookup returns CDR1 MDHEN and CDR2 SYDVKM. Trimming stripped 8 bases from V and 8 bases from J, with 10 bases between. The CDR3 sequence: CASRVWDEQFF. DNA for the CDR3: TGTGCCAGCCGAGTTTGGGATGAGCAGTTCTTC.

This CDR3 reads CASSGGFSSEQFF. The CDR3 region has the DNA TGTGCCAGCAGCGGCGGGTTTTCGAGCGAGCAGTTCTTC. The chain is built from TRBV7-2 and TRBJ2-1; tentative D call: TRBD2 (5 bases). From germline, CDR1 is SGHTA and CDR2 FQGNSA. This CDR3 region has 13 residues. V was trimmed by 5 bases and J by 10 bases, leaving 15 bases between them.

The chain combines TRBV15 with TRBJ1-1; tentatively, D is TRBD1 (5 bases). Germline CDR1 and CDR2: LNHNV and YYDKDF (reference sequence). Trimming cost V 6 bases and J 4 bases, with 24 bases left between them. This CDR3 has 17 amino acids. In nucleotides, the CDR3 is TGTGCCACCAGTTATTCCCGGGACTTGAATTGGGGCACTGAAGCTTTCTTT. It is translated as CATSYSRDLNWGTEAFF.

The V gene is TRBV3-1, the J gene TRBJ2-1; no definite D call. Looked up from germline, CDR1 is LGHDT and CDR2 is YNNKEL (reference sequence). The V gene lost 1 base and the J gene lost 5 bases, with 9 bases spanning the gap. The CDR3 runs to 14 residues. The CDR3 DNA sequence: TGTGCCAGCAGCCAAGCGGGCTCTAACAATGAGCAGTTCTTC. As protein: CASSQAGSNNEQFF.

This clonotype was detected many times. V is TRBV12-3 or TRBV12-4 and J is TRBJ2-1, with 7 bases aligning to TRBD2. The CDR3 has 13 residues. V lost 6 bases to trimming and J lost 6 bases; unmatched junction nucleotides: 5. The chain's CDR3 is CASRSASGNEQFF. CDR3 in DNA: TGTGCCAGCAGATCCGCTAGCGGCAATGAGCAGTTCTTC.

This clonotype came up many times. This chain joins TRBV12-3 or TRBV12-4 and TRBJ2-1, with D perhaps TRBD2 (6 bases). This CDR3 has 16 amino acids. Trimming shortened V by 1 base and J by 4 bases, and 14 bases separated the two germline ends. CDR3 sequence: CASSLVSSGSYNEQFF. In DNA form, the CDR3 reads TGTGCCAGCAGTTTAGTGTCCAGCGGGTCTTACAATGAGCAGTTCTTC.

The V gene is TRBV30, the J gene TRBJ1-4, with D perhaps matching TRBD1 (5 bases). CDR1 GTSNPN and CDR2 SVGIG come from the germline V gene (reference sequence). This CDR3 is 13 amino acids long. Trimming left V 4 bases short and J 8 bases short, with 14 bases between. The CDR3 reads CAWTGGRGEKLFF. The CDR3 region has the DNA TGTGCCTGGACCGGGGGAAGGGGAGAAAAACTGTTTTTT.

This clonotype has ten or more counts. The rearrangement joins TRBV6-2 or TRBV6-3 to TRBJ1-1, with D hard to call. V dropped 6 bases and J dropped 6 bases, with 11 bases sitting between them. CDR3 size: 12 residues. Looked up from germline, CDR1 is MNHEY and CDR2 is SVGEGT. The CDR3 region has the DNA TGTGCCAGCAGCCTTCCATCTCCTGAAGCTTTCTTT. Amino acid sequence: CASSLPSPEAFF.

This clonotype was seen many times. The chain is built from TRBV10-3 and TRBJ2-2; D gene ambiguous. The CDR3 contains 13 residues. V gave up 7 bases and J gave up 6 bases, with 12 bases separating them. Germline values: CDR1 ENHRY, CDR2 SYGVKD. The CDR3 spells CAINKPGAGELFF. CDR3 DNA: TGTGCCATCAATAAACCTGGGGCCGGGGAGCTGTTTTTT.

This sequence joins TRBV28 and TRBJ2-6; D possibly uses TRBD1 or TRBD2 (5 bases each). Trimming left V 3 bases short and J 0 bases short, with 9 bases between. Looked up from germline, CDR1 is MDHEN and CDR2 is SYDVKM. The CDR3 sequence is 16 residues long. CDR3: CASSFAGSSGANVLTF. CDR3 sequence (DNA): TGTGCCAGCAGTTTTGCAGGGAGCTCTGGGGCCAACGTCCTGACTTTC.